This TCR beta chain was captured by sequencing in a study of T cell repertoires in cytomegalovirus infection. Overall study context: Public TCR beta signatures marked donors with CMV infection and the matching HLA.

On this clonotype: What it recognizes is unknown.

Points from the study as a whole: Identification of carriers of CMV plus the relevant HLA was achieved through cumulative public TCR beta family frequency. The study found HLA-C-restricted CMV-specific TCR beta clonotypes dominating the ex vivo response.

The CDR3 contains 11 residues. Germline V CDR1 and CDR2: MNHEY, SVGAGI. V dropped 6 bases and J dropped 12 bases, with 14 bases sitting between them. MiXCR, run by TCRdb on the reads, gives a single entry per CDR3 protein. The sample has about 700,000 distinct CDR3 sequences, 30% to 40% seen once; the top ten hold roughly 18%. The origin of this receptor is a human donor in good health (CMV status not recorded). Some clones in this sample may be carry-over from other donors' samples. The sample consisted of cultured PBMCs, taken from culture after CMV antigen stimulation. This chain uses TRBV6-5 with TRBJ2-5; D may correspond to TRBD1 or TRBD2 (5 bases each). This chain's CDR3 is CASRTGTAKYF. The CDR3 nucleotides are TGTGCCAGCAGGACCGGGACGGCCAAGTACTTC.